The 11 T cell receptor beta chains presented below share a single source sample, sequenced in a study of cytomegalovirus exposure and HLA in healthy donors. PCR employed 60 Vbeta and 13 Jbeta primers. Some clones are missing from TCRdb's copy, which holds only in-frame ones; the method was immunoSEQ multiplex PCR. The sample holds about 200,000 clones, 78% seen once. Input material: PBMCs. The origin of the receptors is a male donor in good health and CMV-seronegative.

This clone was counted between two and nine times. The CDR3 region is CASRPGSPSEPQHF. As DNA, the CDR3 is TGTGCCAGCAGACCCGGGTCCCCTTCGGAGCCCCAGCATTTT. V is TRBV6-1 and J is TRBJ1-5; unclear D gene. The CDR3 contains 14 residues. Germline CDR1 reads MNHNS; CDR2 reads SASEGT. Deletions cut 6 bases from V and 8 bases from J, with 17 bases between.

The rearrangement links TRBV6-4 to TRBJ1-4; D gene uncertain. Trimming stripped 9 bases from V and 6 bases from J, with 17 bases between. This CDR3 contains 14 residues. Per the germline V gene, CDR1 is MRHNA and CDR2 is SNTAGT. Written as DNA, the CDR3 is TGTGCCAGACTGAGGCCCATCGGGGATGAAAAACTGTTTTTT. This encodes CARLRPIGDEKLFF.

This sequence joins TRBV19 and TRBJ2-2; 9 bases are shared with TRBD1. Germline assignment: CDR1 LNHDA and CDR2 SQIVND (reference sequence). V was pared by 5 bases and J by 4 bases, with 8 bases of the junction left unmatched. The CDR3 loop spans 16 amino acids. CDR3 amino acids: CASSPRQGVVTGELFF. The CDR3 nucleotides are TGTGCCAGTAGTCCGCGACAGGGGGTGGTCACCGGGGAGCTGTTTTTT.

The chain has TRBV6-6 and TRBJ2-3; 9 bases line up with TRBD1. Per the germline V gene, CDR1 is MNHNY and CDR2 is SVGAGI (reference sequence). The trim removed 0 bases at V and 6 bases at J, leaving 7 bases unmatched. The CDR3 extends over 16 amino acids. As DNA, the CDR3 is TGTGCCAGCAGTTACTCCGGGACAGGGTGGGCGGATACGCAGTATTTT. Residues: CASSYSGTGWADTQYF.

V usage is TRBV6-5 and J usage is TRBJ2-7, with 7 bases fitting TRBD2. CDR3 length: 13 amino acids. Trimming cost V 6 bases and J 3 bases; bases outside gene matches: 5. CDR1 and CDR2 (germline): MNHEY, SVGAGI. CDR3 residues: CASRRLAVYEQYF. The CDR3 nucleotides are TGTGCCAGCAGGAGACTAGCAGTCTACGAGCAGTACTTC.

The V and J genes are TRBV7-8 and TRBJ1-5; 9 bases are a match to TRBD1. Trimming at V came to 4 bases and at J to 7 bases, leaving 5 bases not matched to a gene. Per germline, CDR1 SGHVS and CDR2 FQNEAQ. This CDR3 contains 14 residues. The CDR3: CASSSGTGNQPQHF. The CDR3 DNA reads TGTGCCAGCAGCTCCGGGACAGGGAACCAGCCCCAGCATTTT.

V and J are TRBV6-6 and TRBJ2-7; 8 bases align to TRBD1. V gave up 2 bases and J gave up 3 bases; unmatched junction bases: 3. The CDR3 contains 14 residues. Germline assignment: CDR1 MNHNY and CDR2 SVGAGI (reference sequence). CDR3 nucleotides: TGTGCCAGCAGTTACCGGGGACAGGACTACGAGCAGTACTTC. As protein: CASSYRGQDYEQYF.

The chain uses TRBV4-1 and TRBJ2-7, with D possibly being TRBD2 (6 bases). The germline V and J ends were trimmed by 1 base and 3 bases, with 16 bases remaining between them. CDR1 and CDR2 (germline): MGHRA, YSYEKL. The length of the CDR3 is 16 residues. CDR3 region: CASSQGGLAFGYEQYF. CDR3 sequence (DNA): TGCGCCAGCAGCCAAGGCGGGCTAGCGTTCGGCTACGAGCAGTACTTC.

Details on this clone: The junction departs from the called germline gene at one end, perhaps through a read error. The chain is built from TRBV7-9 and TRBJ1-5, with a weak D call TRBD1 (5 bases). This CDR3 is built from 17 residues. The germline V gene encodes CDR1 SEHNR and CDR2 FQNEAQ (reference sequence). CDR3 in DNA: TGTTCCAGCAGCCTAGGTTCGGAGGGGCGATTGGATCAGCCCCAGCATTTT. The encoded protein is CSSSLGSEGRLDQPQHF.

This clone is a singleton in its sample. The chain has TRBV7-2 and TRBJ2-3; 11 nucleotides line up with TRBD2. The germline V gene has CDR1 SGHTA and CDR2 FQGNSA. The CDR3 contains 17 residues. V gave up 1 base and J gave up 7 bases; unmatched junction bases: 10. The DNA of the CDR3 is TGTGCCAGCAGCTTAGGGGAGGGGCTAGCGGGAGGAAATACGCAGTATTTT. It specifies CASSLGEGLAGGNTQYF.

The chain combines TRBV27 with TRBJ2-7; no definite D call. Trimming removed 3 bases at V and 3 bases at J, with 9 bases between. CDR1 is MNHEY and CDR2 is SMNVEV in the germline V gene (reference sequence). The CDR3 length is 13 residues. The CDR3 region has the DNA TGTGCCAGCAGTTTGACTCTCGGCTACGAGCAGTACTTC. It encodes CASSLTLGYEQYF.